A selection of T cell receptor beta chains follows, all from one sample in a study of cytomegalovirus exposure and HLA in healthy donors. This table comes from immunoSEQ multiplex PCR, and its TCRdb copy is limited to in-frame clones, with some not included. The sample includes over 100,000 clones, roughly 80% seen only once; the top ten take more than 20%. The sample comprised PBMCs. The receptor set was obtained from a man under 40 in good health and CMV-seropositive. CDR3s include the opening cysteine and the closing phenylalanine or tryptophan. D genes are given only for firm matches. Some rows mark clone size as missing; the rest say once, few, many or name a class of expanded clone.

CDR3nt: TGTGCCAGCAGCACCCCTACGACAGGGGTCCGTGAAAAACTGTTTTTT
CDR3aa: CASSTPTTGVREKLFF
d_gene: TRBD1
abundance: -
v_gene: TRBV7-2
j_gene: TRBJ1-4

CDR3nt: TGTGCCAGCAGAGCGGGAGGGCCCACAGATACGCAGTATTTT
CDR3aa: CASRAGGPTDTQYF
d_gene: TRBD2
abundance: -
v_gene: TRBV28
j_gene: TRBJ2-3

CDR3nt: TGTGCCAGCAGCGGACACCTTAGCAATCAGCCCCAGCATTTT
CDR3aa: CASSGHLSNQPQHF
d_gene: -
abundance: -
v_gene: TRBV28
j_gene: TRBJ1-5

CDR3nt: TGCGCCAGCAGCTTGGGAGGGACAGGCCAGCCCCAGCATTTT
CDR3aa: CASSLGGTGQPQHF
d_gene: TRBD1
abundance: -
v_gene: TRBV5-1
j_gene: TRBJ1-5

CDR3nt: TGTGCCAGCAGTTACTCGAGTGGTATGAACACTGAAGCTTTCTTT
CDR3aa: CASSYSSGMNTEAFF
d_gene: -
abundance: -
v_gene: TRBV6-5
j_gene: TRBJ1-1

CDR3nt: TGTGCCTGGAGTGTACAAGGGGCGGGCAATCAGCCCCAGCATTTT
CDR3aa: CAWSVQGAGNQPQHF
d_gene: -
abundance: -
v_gene: TRBV30
j_gene: TRBJ1-5

CDR3nt: TGCGCCAGCAGCGCCGGGACAGGGGGTTGGGAGACCCAGTACTTC
CDR3aa: CASSAGTGGWETQYF
d_gene: TRBD1
abundance: once
v_gene: TRBV5-1
j_gene: TRBJ2-5

CDR3nt: TGTGCCAGCGTTGAGGGATCAACTGACTATGGCTACACCTTC
CDR3aa: CASVEGSTDYGYTF
d_gene: -
abundance: -
v_gene: TRBV6-1
j_gene: TRBJ1-2

CDR3nt: TGTGCCAGCAGCTTAACAGCGGCGGGGGGGGACGAGACCCAGTACTTC
CDR3aa: CASSLTAAGGDETQYF
d_gene: TRBD2
abundance: once
v_gene: TRBV7-3
j_gene: TRBJ2-5

CDR3nt: TGTGCCAGCAGCGTGACAGGGGATCGGGGCTACACCTTC
CDR3aa: CASSVTGDRGYTF
d_gene: TRBD1
abundance: -
v_gene: TRBV5-4
j_gene: TRBJ1-2

CDR3nt: TGTGCCAGCAGCCCAGGGGACCCGAGCGGGGGAGCCTACGAGCAGTACTTC
CDR3aa: CASSPGDPSGGAYEQYF
d_gene: TRBD2
abundance: -
v_gene: TRBV13
j_gene: TRBJ2-7

CDR3nt: TGTGCCAGCAGTTTCCCCGGGGGGTTCGAAGCTTTCTTT
CDR3aa: CASSFPGGFEAFF
d_gene: -
abundance: -
v_gene: TRBV27
j_gene: TRBJ1-1

CDR3nt: TGTGCCAGCATCCCGGACAGGATATCCTCCTACGAGCAGTACTTC
CDR3aa: CASIPDRISSYEQYF
d_gene: TRBD1
abundance: few
v_gene: TRBV2
j_gene: TRBJ2-7

CDR3nt: TGTGCCAGCAGCTTAGGAGACAGGGGAACTAATGAAAAACTGTTTTTT
CDR3aa: CASSLGDRGTNEKLFF
d_gene: TRBD1
abundance: -
v_gene: TRBV7-9
j_gene: TRBJ1-4

CDR3nt: TGTGCCAGCAGCTCCCTCGGGTACCTCTCCTACAATGAGCAGTTCTTC
CDR3aa: CASSSLGYLSYNEQFF
d_gene: -
abundance: -
v_gene: TRBV7-9
j_gene: TRBJ2-1

CDR3nt: TGTGCCAGCAGTGAAGCTAGCGGGGGGGCAGATACGCAGTATTTT
CDR3aa: CASSEASGGADTQYF
d_gene: TRBD2
abundance: few
v_gene: TRBV10-3
j_gene: TRBJ2-3

CDR3nt: TGTGCCAGCCAATTGGGGACATTCGGGGGGGGCTACGAGCAGTACTTC
CDR3aa: CASQLGTFGGGYEQYF
d_gene: TRBD2
abundance: -
v_gene: TRBV2
j_gene: TRBJ2-7

CDR3nt: TGTGCCATCAGACAGTTAGATGGCTACACCTTC
CDR3aa: CAIRQLDGYTF
d_gene: -
abundance: -
v_gene: TRBV6-1
j_gene: TRBJ1-2

CDR3nt: TGTGCCAGCAGGGAGCAGGGGATACTAGGCTATGGCTACACCTTC
CDR3aa: CASREQGILGYGYTF
d_gene: -
abundance: -
v_gene: TRBV28
j_gene: TRBJ1-2

CDR3nt: TGTGCCAGCAGCTCCGGACAGGGTCGGTGGACCGGGGAGCTGTTTTTT
CDR3aa: CASSSGQGRWTGELFF
d_gene: TRBD1
abundance: -
v_gene: TRBV5-4
j_gene: TRBJ2-2

CDR3nt: TGTGCCAGCAGCTACAGGGGGCAGGGCGAGCAGTACTTC
CDR3aa: CASSYRGQGEQYF
d_gene: TRBD1
abundance: -
v_gene: TRBV27
j_gene: TRBJ2-7

CDR3nt: TGTGCCAGTAGTATCCCCTGGACAGGGGAGGCTAATGAGCAGTTCTTC
CDR3aa: CASSIPWTGEANEQFF
d_gene: TRBD1
abundance: -
v_gene: TRBV19
j_gene: TRBJ2-1

CDR3nt: TGTGCCAGCAGCCCAGCCCGGGAGCTCTATGGCTACACCTTC
CDR3aa: CASSPARELYGYTF
d_gene: -
abundance: once
v_gene: TRBV5-4
j_gene: TRBJ1-2

CDR3nt: TGTGCCAGCAGGGTCGGGGGGACAGGGGCTAACTATGGCTACACCTTC
CDR3aa: CASRVGGTGANYGYTF
d_gene: TRBD1
abundance: -
v_gene: TRBV28
j_gene: TRBJ1-2

CDR3nt: TGCGCCAGCAGTCCTTATAGCGGGGGTCGGAACACCGGGGAGCTGTTTTTT
CDR3aa: CASSPYSGGRNTGELFF
d_gene: TRBD2
abundance: few
v_gene: TRBV10-2
j_gene: TRBJ2-2

CDR3nt: TGTGCCAGCGAAATAACTAGCGGGGCCTACGAGCAGTACTTC
CDR3aa: CASEITSGAYEQYF
d_gene: TRBD2
abundance: once
v_gene: TRBV6-1
j_gene: TRBJ2-7

CDR3nt: TGTGCCAGCTCACCAGGACAGTCAAACAATCAGCCCCAGCATTTT
CDR3aa: CASSPGQSNNQPQHF
d_gene: -
abundance: -
v_gene: TRBV18
j_gene: TRBJ1-5

CDR3nt: TGTGCCTCCCAGGGGTCCTACAATGAGCAGTTCTTC
CDR3aa: CASQGSYNEQFF
d_gene: -
abundance: -
v_gene: TRBV7-9
j_gene: TRBJ2-1

CDR3nt: TGTGCCAGCAGGCCCTATGGGGGGGCAAGCTACACCTTC
CDR3aa: CASRPYGGASYTF
d_gene: -
abundance: once
v_gene: TRBV5-4
j_gene: TRBJ1-2

CDR3nt: TGTGCCAGCAGTTACGGAGCGGGCACAGATACGCAGTATTTT
CDR3aa: CASSYGAGTDTQYF
d_gene: -
abundance: -
v_gene: TRBV6-6
j_gene: TRBJ2-3

CDR3nt: TGTGCCAGCAGCTCGCAGGGCAGTGGGGAAAAACTGTTTTTT
CDR3aa: CASSSQGSGEKLFF
d_gene: -
abundance: -
v_gene: TRBV5-4
j_gene: TRBJ1-4

CDR3nt: TGTGCCAGCAGCACTCGTACAGGGTTCGGGAACTATGGCTACACCTTC
CDR3aa: CASSTRTGFGNYGYTF
d_gene: -
abundance: -
v_gene: TRBV5-4
j_gene: TRBJ1-2

CDR3nt: TGTGCCAGTAGTATGTTCTACCTCTACGAGCAGTACTTC
CDR3aa: CASSMFYLYEQYF
d_gene: -
abundance: -
v_gene: TRBV19
j_gene: TRBJ2-7

CDR3nt: TGTGCCAGCAGTCCCAGACAGGGCGGAATCACAGATACGCAGTATTTT
CDR3aa: CASSPRQGGITDTQYF
d_gene: TRBD1
abundance: -
v_gene: TRBV6-4
j_gene: TRBJ2-3

CDR3nt: TGTGCCAGCTGGGACAGGACCAAGAACTATGGCTACACCTTC
CDR3aa: CASWDRTKNYGYTF
d_gene: TRBD1
abundance: -
v_gene: TRBV28
j_gene: TRBJ1-2

CDR3nt: TGTGCCAGCAGCTTGATCGGGGGTTCGTACAATGAGCAGTTCTTC
CDR3aa: CASSLIGGSYNEQFF
d_gene: -
abundance: -
v_gene: TRBV5-4
j_gene: TRBJ2-1

CDR3nt: TGTGCCAGCAGCTTAGAACAGGGAAGGTACGAGCAGTACTTC
CDR3aa: CASSLEQGRYEQYF
d_gene: -
abundance: -
v_gene: TRBV7-2
j_gene: TRBJ2-7

CDR3nt: TGTGCCAGCAGTGAGGGGAGGCGGGATATCTCCTACAATGAGCAGTTCTTC
CDR3aa: CASSEGRRDISYNEQFF
d_gene: -
abundance: -
v_gene: TRBV25-1
j_gene: TRBJ2-1

CDR3nt: TGTGCCAGTAGTGACACCTTCAATCAGCCCCAGCATTTT
CDR3aa: CASSDTFNQPQHF
d_gene: -
abundance: -
v_gene: TRBV19
j_gene: TRBJ1-5

CDR3nt: TGTGCCAGCAGTCTCAGGGTGGCCACCGGGGAGCTGTTTTTT
CDR3aa: CASSLRVATGELFF
d_gene: -
abundance: -
v_gene: TRBV28
j_gene: TRBJ2-2

CDR3nt: TGTGCCAGCAGTCGGGACAGACCCTACAATGAGCAGTTCTTC
CDR3aa: CASSRDRPYNEQFF
d_gene: TRBD1
abundance: -
v_gene: TRBV27
j_gene: TRBJ2-1

CDR3nt: TGTGCCAGTAGTATAGGAGATTCCGGGACACGGAATGAAAAACTGTTTTTT
CDR3aa: CASSIGDSGTRNEKLFF
d_gene: -
abundance: -
v_gene: TRBV19
j_gene: TRBJ1-4

CDR3nt: TGCGCCAGCAGTGAGTCGAACAGGGGGTCCTACGAGCAGTACTTC
CDR3aa: CASSESNRGSYEQYF
d_gene: TRBD1
abundance: -
v_gene: TRBV10-2
j_gene: TRBJ2-7

CDR3nt: TGTGCCAGCAGTTACTCTGCGGGGGTCTCCTACGAGCAGTACTTC
CDR3aa: CASSYSAGVSYEQYF
d_gene: TRBD2
abundance: -
v_gene: TRBV6-6
j_gene: TRBJ2-7

CDR3nt: TGTGCCTGGAGTAGGGGGTTCGATGAGCAGTTCTTC
CDR3aa: CAWSRGFDEQFF
d_gene: -
abundance: few
v_gene: TRBV30
j_gene: TRBJ2-1

CDR3nt: TGTGCCATCAGCGCTCAGGGTAACACTGAAGCTTTCTTT
CDR3aa: CAISAQGNTEAFF
d_gene: -
abundance: few
v_gene: TRBV10-3
j_gene: TRBJ1-1